Listed below are T cell receptor beta chains from one sample, sequenced in a study of shared clonotypes between healthy human individuals. Profiled with immunoSEQ multiplex PCR; TCRdb holds only in-frame clones, not every one. The sample records over a million clones, under 80% being singletons. Sequences were obtained from memory CD4+ T cells sorted from blood. The receptors derive from a man younger than 30 in good health. The CDR3 runs from the conserved cysteine through the conserved F or W. The D gene is left open where the match is weak. The listing skips clone size in some rows; elsewhere it reads once, few, many or a size class.

D gene: .; V gene: TRBV25-1; J gene: TRBJ1-1; clone size: .; CDR3 protein: CASSEIGNTNTEAFF; CDR3 DNA: TGTGCCAGCAGTGAAATCGGGAACACGAACACTGAAGCTTTCTTT
D gene: TRBD1; V gene: TRBV4-2; J gene: TRBJ1-4; clone size: once; CDR3 protein: CASRMGQTNEKLFF; CDR3 DNA: TGTGCCAGCAGAATGGGACAGACTAATGAAAAACTGTTTTTT
D gene: TRBD1; V gene: TRBV28; J gene: TRBJ1-2; clone size: .; CDR3 protein: CASSSQGAPNGYTF; CDR3 DNA: TGTGCCAGCAGTTCCCAGGGGGCGCCAAATGGCTACACCTTC
D gene: TRBD1; V gene: TRBV28; J gene: TRBJ2-5; clone size: once; CDR3 protein: CASSSPGTGKETQYF; CDR3 DNA: TGTGCCAGCAGTTCCCCCGGGACAGGGAAAGAGACCCAGTACTTC
D gene: TRBD1; V gene: TRBV10-1; J gene: TRBJ2-1; clone size: once; CDR3 protein: CASSGTGAFF; CDR3 DNA: TGCGCCAGCAGTGGGACAGGTGCATTCTTC
D gene: TRBD2; V gene: TRBV10-1; J gene: TRBJ2-1; clone size: .; CDR3 protein: CASSLAGGYNEQFF; CDR3 DNA: TGCGCCAGCAGTCTAGCGGGAGGTTACAATGAGCAGTTCTTC
D gene: .; V gene: TRBV2; J gene: TRBJ2-3; clone size: .; CDR3 protein: CASRALVVTDTQYF; CDR3 DNA: TGTGCCAGCAGAGCCCTAGTTGTCACAGATACGCAGTATTTT
D gene: .; V gene: TRBV2; J gene: TRBJ1-1; clone size: .; CDR3 protein: CASIWTGGNTEAFF; CDR3 DNA: TGTGCCAGCATTTGGACGGGCGGGAACACTGAAGCTTTCTTT
D gene: TRBD1; V gene: TRBV5-1; J gene: TRBJ2-2; clone size: .; CDR3 protein: CASSPIQGAQTGELFF; CDR3 DNA: TGCGCCAGCAGCCCGATACAGGGGGCTCAAACCGGGGAGCTGTTTTTT
D gene: TRBD1; V gene: TRBV2; J gene: TRBJ1-2; clone size: .; CDR3 protein: CASSEGDRGDYGYTF; CDR3 DNA: TGTGCCAGCAGTGAGGGGGACAGGGGGGACTATGGCTACACCTTC
D gene: TRBD1; V gene: TRBV7-2; J gene: TRBJ2-1; clone size: .; CDR3 protein: CASSRQGINEQFF; CDR3 DNA: TGTGCCAGCAGCCGACAGGGTATTAATGAGCAGTTCTTC
D gene: .; V gene: TRBV11-3; J gene: TRBJ1-1; clone size: .; CDR3 protein: CASSLDRSTEAFF; CDR3 DNA: TGTGCCAGCAGCTTAGATCGGAGTACTGAAGCTTTCTTT
D gene: .; V gene: TRBV2; J gene: TRBJ1-2; clone size: .; CDR3 protein: CASSGRPSGFGYTF; CDR3 DNA: TGTGCCAGCAGTGGGCGGCCCAGTGGCTTTGGCTACACCTTC
D gene: .; V gene: TRBV2; J gene: TRBJ1-3; clone size: .; CDR3 protein: CASNYGGSSGNTIYF; CDR3 DNA: TGTGCCAGCAATTACGGGGGCAGCTCTGGAAACACCATATATTTT
D gene: .; V gene: TRBV6-1; J gene: TRBJ2-4; clone size: many; CDR3 protein: CASSELGVNIQYF; CDR3 DNA: TGTGCCAGCAGTGAGCTGGGGGTGAACATTCAGTACTTC
D gene: .; V gene: TRBV15; J gene: TRBJ1-5; clone size: .; CDR3 protein: CATSKSGGGQPQHF; CDR3 DNA: TGTGCCACCAGCAAGAGTGGGGGTGGGCAGCCCCAGCATTTT
D gene: .; V gene: TRBV10-3; J gene: TRBJ1-1; clone size: .; CDR3 protein: CASEPRGTGSTEAFF; CDR3 DNA: TGTGCCAGCGAACCAAGGGGGACGGGGAGCACTGAAGCTTTCTTT
D gene: TRBD1; V gene: TRBV5-6; J gene: TRBJ2-7; clone size: once; CDR3 protein: CASHHRDRSYEQYF; CDR3 DNA: TGTGCCAGTCATCATCGGGACAGAAGTTACGAGCAGTACTTC
D gene: TRBD1; V gene: TRBV28; J gene: TRBJ1-2; clone size: few; CDR3 protein: CASSSPRDRGQDHYGYTF; CDR3 DNA: TGTGCCAGCAGTTCTCCACGGGACAGGGGGCAAGATCACTATGGCTACACCTTC
D gene: .; V gene: TRBV9; J gene: TRBJ2-3; clone size: .; CDR3 protein: CASSVQGADTQYF; CDR3 DNA: TGTGCCAGCAGCGTGCAGGGTGCAGATACGCAGTATTTT
D gene: .; V gene: TRBV7-2; J gene: TRBJ1-2; clone size: .; CDR3 protein: CASSAGVYGYTF; CDR3 DNA: TGTGCCAGCAGCGCCGGCGTCTATGGCTACACCTTC
D gene: .; V gene: TRBV6-5; J gene: TRBJ2-7; clone size: .; CDR3 protein: CASSAPSSYEQYF; CDR3 DNA: TGTGCCAGCAGTGCCCCCAGCTCCTACGAGCAGTACTTC
D gene: .; V gene: TRBV29-1; J gene: TRBJ1-1; clone size: .; CDR3 protein: CSVVLYTEAFF; CDR3 DNA: TGCAGCGTTGTCCTATACACTGAAGCTTTCTTT
D gene: .; V gene: TRBV5-1; J gene: TRBJ2-2; clone size: once; CDR3 protein: CASSLSVQDTGELFF; CDR3 DNA: TGCGCCAGCAGCTTGTCGGTTCAGGACACCGGGGAGCTGTTTTTT
D gene: TRBD2; V gene: TRBV30; J gene: TRBJ2-1; clone size: few; CDR3 protein: CAWSLGLAGVKQFF; CDR3 DNA: TGTGCCTGGAGCCTCGGACTAGCGGGGGTTAAGCAGTTCTTC
D gene: .; V gene: TRBV11-2; J gene: TRBJ2-1; clone size: .; CDR3 protein: CASSSLGGSFNEQFF; CDR3 DNA: TGTGCCAGCAGCTCCCTAGGGGGGTCTTTCAATGAGCAGTTCTTC
D gene: .; V gene: TRBV5-1; J gene: TRBJ2-1; clone size: .; CDR3 protein: CASSLGSSVNEQFF; CDR3 DNA: TGCGCCAGCAGCTTGGGTAGTAGCGTTAATGAGCAGTTCTTC
D gene: .; V gene: TRBV9; J gene: TRBJ2-3; clone size: .; CDR3 protein: CASSPGWGLTDTQYF; CDR3 DNA: TGTGCCAGCAGCCCAGGGTGGGGGCTCACAGATACGCAGTATTTT
D gene: .; V gene: TRBV10-2; J gene: TRBJ2-3; clone size: many; CDR3 protein: CASSEGGSTDTQYF; CDR3 DNA: TGCGCCAGCAGTGAGGGTGGTAGCACAGATACGCAGTATTTT
D gene: TRBD1; V gene: TRBV27; J gene: TRBJ2-7; clone size: once; CDR3 protein: CASSRDRGSQYF; CDR3 DNA: TGTGCCAGCAGCCGGGACAGGGGATCCCAGTACTTC
D gene: .; V gene: TRBV28; J gene: TRBJ2-7; clone size: .; CDR3 protein: CASSLMGGSNEQYF; CDR3 DNA: TGTGCCAGCAGTTTGATGGGGGGATCCAACGAGCAGTACTTC
D gene: .; V gene: TRBV19; J gene: TRBJ1-4; clone size: .; CDR3 protein: CASRLGARVNEKLFF; CDR3 DNA: TGTGCCAGTAGGTTGGGGGCGCGGGTCAATGAAAAACTGTTTTTT
D gene: .; V gene: TRBV10-3; J gene: TRBJ2-5; clone size: few; CDR3 protein: CAISDAAAMGETQYF; CDR3 DNA: TGTGCCATCAGTGACGCGGCTGCAATGGGGGAGACCCAGTACTTC
D gene: TRBD1; V gene: TRBV12-5; J gene: TRBJ2-7; clone size: .; CDR3 protein: CASGWDSTYEQYF; CDR3 DNA: TGTGCTAGTGGCTGGGACAGCACCTACGAGCAGTACTTC
D gene: .; V gene: TRBV10-3; J gene: TRBJ1-1; clone size: .; CDR3 protein: CATTTGLNTEAFF; CDR3 DNA: TGTGCCACAACCACGGGCCTAAACACTGAAGCTTTCTTT
D gene: TRBD1; V gene: TRBV6-1; J gene: TRBJ1-4; clone size: .; CDR3 protein: CASYRDRATNEKLFF; CDR3 DNA: TGTGCCAGTTACAGGGACAGAGCAACTAATGAAAAACTGTTTTTT
D gene: TRBD1; V gene: TRBV2; J gene: TRBJ2-7; clone size: .; CDR3 protein: CASSSGTGVYEQYF; CDR3 DNA: TGTGCCAGCAGCTCCGGGACAGGGGTGTACGAGCAGTACTTC
D gene: .; V gene: TRBV30; J gene: TRBJ2-1; clone size: .; CDR3 protein: CAYGNNEQFF; CDR3 DNA: TGTGCCTACGGAAACAATGAGCAGTTCTTC
D gene: .; V gene: TRBV5-1; J gene: TRBJ2-4; clone size: few; CDR3 protein: CASSHDELAKNIQYF; CDR3 DNA: TGCGCCAGCAGCCACGACGAGTTAGCCAAAAACATTCAGTACTTC
D gene: .; V gene: TRBV28; J gene: TRBJ2-7; clone size: .; CDR3 protein: CATTKQGGEQYF; CDR3 DNA: TGTGCCACTACAAAACAGGGAGGCGAGCAGTACTTC
D gene: TRBD2; V gene: TRBV7-8; J gene: TRBJ2-1; clone size: .; CDR3 protein: CASSLTSNAYNEQFF; CDR3 DNA: TGTGCCAGCAGCTTGACTAGCAACGCTTACAATGAGCAGTTCTTC
D gene: .; V gene: TRBV2; J gene: TRBJ1-3; clone size: .; CDR3 protein: CASSEELVAGNTIYF; CDR3 DNA: TGTGCCAGCAGTGAAGAGCTCGTTGCTGGAAACACCATATATTTT
D gene: .; V gene: TRBV7-9; J gene: TRBJ2-7; clone size: .; CDR3 protein: CASSPQGRAHEQYF; CDR3 DNA: TGTGCCAGCAGCCCTCAGGGCAGGGCCCACGAGCAGTACTTC
D gene: .; V gene: TRBV2; J gene: TRBJ2-5; clone size: .; CDR3 protein: CASSSGQQETQYF; CDR3 DNA: TGTGCCAGCAGTAGCGGACAACAAGAGACCCAGTACTTC
D gene: .; V gene: TRBV6-1; J gene: TRBJ2-7; clone size: few; CDR3 protein: CASSPITTSTSEQYF; CDR3 DNA: TGTGCCAGCAGTCCAATCACGACAAGCACTAGCGAGCAGTACTTC